This T cell receptor (beta chain) was captured in a study of identical twins. Study conclusions and caveats: Abundant cord blood beta clonotypes carried fewer insertions; memory repertoires showed none.

Unique molecular identifiers were in the cDNA, with template-switch universal primer binding. TCRdb recomputed calls from the 5' RACE reads with MiXCR, one row per CDR3 protein. Found here are roughly 750,000 distinct CDR3 sequences, around 21% of them singletons; the top ten hold approximately 4.5%. The CDR3 runs to 17 residues. Germline V gene lookup returns CDR1 LGHDT and CDR2 YNNKEL (reference sequence). J lost 0 bases, V lost 1 base, and 3 bases had no gene match. Points on this clonotype: The antigen is undetermined.

These data were also reused for a study on T cells expressing NK-cell markers.

The sample consisted of PBMCs. This receptor was taken from a woman in her late teens or twenties in good health. The chain links TRBV3-1 to TRBJ2-6, with 7 bases identical to TRBD1. The CDR3 nucleotides read TGTGCCAGCAGCCAAGGACAGGGTAGCTCTGGGGCCAACGTCCTGACTTTC. This gives the protein CASSQGQGSSGANVLTF.